This T cell receptor beta chain was sequenced for a study of shared clonotypes between healthy human individuals. The authors split each subset's genomic DNA evenly across several immunoSEQ plates. Sequenced by immunoSEQ multiplex PCR; TCRdb stores in-frame clones only, minus some. The profile shows 2.3 million or so clones, approximately 93% of them singletons. This CDR3 region has 13 residues. Trimming shortened V by 10 bases and J by 3 bases, and 16 bases separated the two germline ends. Germline V gene lookup returns CDR1 ENHRY and CDR2 SYGVKD. The receptor's source is a man between 18 and 35 years old in good health. Some clones in this sample may be carry-over from other donors' samples. The chain is built from TRBV10-3 and TRBJ2-7; possible D gene TRBD2, 6 bases. The sequenced sample was naive CD4+ T cells from PBMCs. Specified subset: CD45RA+ positively selected. The CDR3 loop reads CATKGPSVYEQYF. CDR3 bases: TGTGCCACCAAGGGGCCTAGCGTCTACGAGCAGTACTTC.